A single sample is the source of the 22 T cell receptor beta chains below, sequenced in a study of cytomegalovirus exposure and HLA in healthy donors. PCR primers comprised 60 Vbeta and 13 Jbeta primers. Generated by immunoSEQ multiplex PCR, the TCRdb table keeps only in-frame clones and is missing some. The table shows over 130,000 clones, with roughly 78% occurring only once. Material: PBMCs. The receptors here all came from a middle-aged man in good health and CMV-seropositive.

In its sample, this clone was seen once. The chain combines TRBV19 with TRBJ2-1, with 7 bases fitting TRBD2. The ends lost 0 bases at V and 5 bases at J; junction bases unmatched: 7. Germline V gives CDR1 LNHDA, CDR2 SQIVND (reference sequence). The CDR3 runs 16 residues. DNA of the CDR3: TGTGCCAGTAGTATAGATGGCGGGAGTTGGAACAATGAGCAGTTCTTC. Translated, it gives CASSIDGGSWNNEQFF.

The chain recombines TRBV6-1 with TRBJ2-5, with a weak D call TRBD1 (5 bases). With 4 bases removed from V and 5 bases from J, the gap between germline ends came to 11 bases. CDR1 MNHNS and CDR2 SASEGT come from the germline V gene. The CDR3 runs 13 residues. CDR3 nucleotides: TGTGCCAGCAGTGGGGGCGTTGGTGAGACCCAGTACTTC. Amino acids: CASSGGVGETQYF.

CDR3 protein: CASSVIGSPNEQFF. In DNA, the CDR3 is TGTGCCAGCAGCGTGATAGGGAGCCCCAATGAGCAGTTCTTC. The chain is built from TRBV9 and TRBJ2-1, with TRBD2 as a possible D gene (5 bases). CDR3 length equals 14 residues. The germline V gene encodes CDR1 SGDLS and CDR2 YYNGEE. V was clipped by 2 bases and J by 6 bases, with 12 bases between them.

Comments on this clone: One junction end does not reproduce the germline sequence, and a read error may be involved. The gene calls are TRBV7-9 and TRBJ2-3; D is unresolved. Germline V gene sequence: CDR1 SEHNR, CDR2 FQNEAQ (reference sequence). The CDR3 loop spans 17 amino acids. CDR3 nucleotide sequence: TGTTCCAGCAGCTTAGATGCGCCATCGTCTAGCACAGATACGCAGTATTTT. Amino acids: CSSSLDAPSSSTDTQYF.

The chain is built from TRBV27 and TRBJ2-5; D is unclear. Germline values: CDR1 MNHEY, CDR2 SMNVEV (reference sequence). V shed 5 bases and J shed 2 bases, with 18 bases lying between them. This CDR3 is 16 amino acids long. The CDR3 sequence is CASSPLGPPRQETQYF. The DNA for the CDR3 is TGTGCCAGCAGTCCACTCGGTCCTCCGAGGCAAGAGACCCAGTACTTC.

The chain links TRBV28 to TRBJ2-3; 10 bases fit TRBD2. The germline gives CDR1 MDHEN, CDR2 SYDVKM. CDR3 length equals 17 residues. V dropped 5 bases and J dropped 2; count of bases not matched to a gene: 10. The CDR3 spells CASSRRLGLADTDTQYF. The DNA for the CDR3 is TGTGCCAGCAGTCGTCGATTAGGACTAGCGGACACAGATACGCAGTATTTT.

V gene TRBV11-3 combines with J gene TRBJ2-7; the match to TRBD1 covers 8 bases. The CDR3 totals 15 residues. The V and J ends lost 1 base and 0 bases, in that order; junction bases with no gene match: 2. CDR1 is SGHNT and CDR2 is YENEEA in the germline V gene. CDR3 region: CASSLAQGDSYEQYF. DNA of the CDR3: TGTGCCAGCAGCTTAGCACAGGGGGACTCCTACGAGCAGTACTTC.

The chain uses TRBV19 and TRBJ2-1, with 12 bases that match TRBD2. Germline lookup yields CDR1 LNHDA and CDR2 SQIVND (reference sequence). The V and J ends lost 9 bases and 3 bases, in that order; junction bases with no gene match: 18. The CDR3 runs 19 residues. The CDR3 is CARKGPSGRAEEFYNEQFF. The CDR3, as DNA: TGTGCCAGAAAAGGGCCTAGCGGGAGGGCCGAGGAATTCTACAATGAGCAGTTCTTC.

This sequence joins TRBV19 and TRBJ2-7; perhaps TRBD2 as D (7 bases). This CDR3 is built from 14 residues. Trimming shortened V by 6 bases and J by 5 bases, and 17 bases separated the two germline ends. The V gene's germline CDR1 is LNHDA and CDR2 SQIVND (reference sequence). CDR3 in amino acids: CASSEGRGADEQYF. The CDR3 region has the DNA TGTGCCAGTAGCGAGGGCCGGGGGGCCGACGAGCAGTACTTC.

V usage is TRBV5-1 and J usage is TRBJ2-4; D is possibly TRBD2 (7 bases). CDR1 is SGHRS, CDR2 YFSETQ, per germline. Trimming cost V 3 bases and J 8 bases, with 18 bases left between them. The CDR3 has 15 amino acids. The CDR3 is CASSSAGAGEDIQYF. In DNA form, the CDR3 reads TGCGCCAGCAGCTCCGCAGGGGCGGGGGAAGACATTCAGTACTTC.

V is TRBV5-6 and J is TRBJ1-2, with D unresolved. This CDR3 is built from 16 residues. Trimming cost V 0 bases and J 2 bases, with 14 bases left between them. CDR1 is SGHDT and CDR2 is YYEEEE in the germline V gene. CDR3 sequence reads: CASSLVAADPNYGYTF. In DNA form, the CDR3 reads TGTGCCAGCAGCTTGGTAGCCGCCGATCCGAACTATGGCTACACCTTC.

This clone showed up just once. The CDR3 region has the DNA TGTGCCAGCAGCGTTAGACTAGCGGGAGCCTACAATGAGCAGTTCTTC. Translation gives CASSVRLAGAYNEQFF. The rearrangement joins TRBV5-4 to TRBJ2-1; 12 nucleotides match TRBD2. The junction had 4 bases not matched to a gene; V was cut back by 4 bases and J by 2 bases. The CDR3 consists of 16 residues. CDR1 and CDR2 from the germline V gene are SGHNT and YYREEE (reference sequence).

The J gene is TRBJ2-7, the V gene TRBV4-1; 7 bases agree with TRBD1. Trimming removed 4 bases from V and 0 bases from J; junction bases left unmatched: 3. Germline V lookup: CDR1 MGHRA, CDR2 YSYEKL. CDR3 length: 14 amino acids. This chain's CDR3 is CASSPHRGSYEQYF. CDR3 DNA sequence: TGCGCCAGCAGCCCCCACAGGGGCTCCTACGAGCAGTACTTC.

The J gene is TRBJ1-2, the V gene TRBV28, with D possibly matching TRBD1 (5 bases). This CDR3 comprises 13 residues. Trimming took off 6 bases at V and 6 bases at J, with 14 bases between the two ends. The germline gives CDR1 MDHEN, CDR2 SYDVKM. CDR3 residues: CASSWGGRNGYTF. The CDR3 coding sequence is TGTGCCAGCAGCTGGGGGGGGAGGAATGGCTACACCTTC.

V and J are TRBV16 and TRBJ2-2; 9 positions agree with TRBD1. V was pared by 8 bases and J by 3 bases, with 7 bases of the junction left unmatched. The CDR3 is made up of 15 amino acids. Germline V CDR1 and CDR2: KGHSY, FQNENV. The CDR3 protein is CASQTGTGHTGELFF. The DNA of the CDR3 is TGTGCCAGCCAGACGGGGACAGGGCACACCGGGGAGCTGTTTTTT.

This chain uses TRBV6-5 with TRBJ2-7; unclear D gene. Germline V lookup: CDR1 MNHEY, CDR2 SVGAGI. The ends were cut back, 0 bases at V and 5 bases at J, with 11 bases in the middle. This CDR3 has 14 amino acids. CDR3 sequence: CASSYSRPPDEQYF. The CDR3 bases are TGTGCCAGCAGTTACTCGAGGCCGCCGGACGAGCAGTACTTC.

This clone was detected only once. This chain uses TRBV7-8 with TRBJ2-1; TRBD2 is a possible D gene (6 bases). The ends were cut back, 4 bases at V and 9 bases at J, with 13 bases in the middle. The germline V gene has CDR1 SGHVS and CDR2 FQNEAQ. The CDR3 is 13 residues long. The CDR3 loop is CASSYSLEGEQFF. In DNA, the CDR3 is TGTGCCAGCAGCTACAGCCTGGAGGGTGAGCAGTTCTTC.

The rearrangement uses TRBV28 and TRBJ1-4; 8 nucleotides line up with TRBD1. The length of the CDR3 is 16 residues. Trimming removed 6 bases from V and 8 bases from J; junction bases left unmatched: 14. Per the germline V gene, CDR1 is MDHEN and CDR2 is SYDVKM. CDR3 bases: TGTGCCAGCAGCCTGATAACGGACAGGGTTTGGGAAAAACTGTTTTTT. Translating it yields CASSLITDRVWEKLFF.

This clone was recorded a few times. The genes are TRBV27 and TRBJ2-2; TRBD2 agrees at 7 bases. This CDR3 contains 15 residues. Germline values: CDR1 MNHEY, CDR2 SMNVEV (reference sequence). Unmatched junction bases numbered 6, after V lost 3 bases and J lost 5 bases. Written as DNA, the CDR3 is TGTGCCAGCAGTTTGGGGCTAGCGGTTACCGGGGAGCTGTTTTTT. Its protein product is CASSLGLAVTGELFF.

The chain is built from TRBV11-2 and TRBJ1-4, with 9 bases aligning to TRBD1. The CDR3 is 14 amino acids. In germline, CDR1 is SGHAT, CDR2 FQNNGV. V trimming: 5 bases; J trimming: 8 bases; junction bases outside the gene matches: 6. This CDR3 reads CASSPRQGGEKLFF. In DNA form, the CDR3 reads TGTGCCAGCAGCCCGCGACAGGGGGGCGAAAAACTGTTTTTT.

This clone appeared once. CDR3 sequence (DNA): TGTGCCAGCAGCTTTACTAGCGGGAGGGCCACAGAGACCCAGTACTTC. As protein: CASSFTSGRATETQYF. V and J are TRBV11-2 and TRBJ2-5; 13 positions match TRBD2. V gave up 3 bases and J gave up 4 bases; unmatched junction bases: 5. The CDR3 is 16 amino acids. Germline CDR1 is SGHAT and CDR2 is FQNNGV.

V is TRBV11-2 and J is TRBJ1-6; 7 bases match TRBD1. This CDR3 has 15 residues. Germline V lookup: CDR1 SGHAT, CDR2 FQNNGV. Trimming cost V 5 bases and J 7 bases; bases outside gene matches: 8. The chain's CDR3 is CASSLRGQFNSPLHF. CDR3 DNA: TGTGCCAGCAGCCTCCGGGGACAGTTCAATTCACCCCTCCACTTT.